Presented here are 4 T cell receptor beta chains from one specimen sequenced in a study of T cells in localized non-small cell lung cancer. Measured with immunoSEQ multiplex PCR; TCRdb has only the in-frame clones, and not every one. The data show about 74,000 clones, roughly 83% seen once. The sequencing used peripheral blood, collected before any cancer treatment. These receptors all stem from a female donor older than 55 with stage I lung adenocarcinoma.

CDR3 sequence reads: CASSHRGGSGNTIYF. CDR3 DNA sequence: TGTGCCAGCAGCCACAGAGGAGGCTCTGGAAACACCATATATTTT. The V and J genes are TRBV16 and TRBJ1-3; D not resolved. This CDR3 has 15 amino acids. The ends were cut back, 3 bases at V and 0 bases at J, with 9 bases in the middle. The V gene's germline CDR1 is KGHSY and CDR2 FQNENV.

The chain links TRBV4-3 to TRBJ2-2; 7 positions agree with TRBD2. Germline loops: CDR1 LGHNA, CDR2 YSLEER. The CDR3 has 16 amino acids. With 1 base clipped from V and 2 bases from J, the junction kept 4 bases outside the gene matches. The CDR3 region is CASSQGLAANTGELFF. The CDR3 coding sequence is TGCGCCAGCAGCCAAGGCCTAGCGGCTAACACCGGGGAGCTGTTTTTT.

The chain joins TRBV6-5 to TRBJ1-2; D is unresolved. The CDR3 runs 14 residues. V gave up 2 bases and J gave up 3 bases, with 10 bases separating them. Germline V CDR1 and CDR2: MNHEY, SVGAGI. CDR3 loop: CASSYRPLHYGYTF. CDR3 DNA sequence: TGTGCCAGCAGTTACAGACCGCTTCACTATGGCTACACCTTC.

Worth noting for this clone: Other DNA sequences of this sample code for an identical CDR3. The V call is TRBV7-8, the J call TRBJ2-7; D is unresolved. Trimming pared 4 bases from V and 2 bases from J, leaving 3 bases between. There are 11 residues in the CDR3. Germline CDR1 reads SGHVS; CDR2 reads FQNEAQ. CDR3 DNA sequence: TGTGCCAGCAGCTCCCCCTACGAGCAGTACTTC. This sequence encodes CASSSPYEQYF.